This TCR beta chain was documented in a study of blood T cell repertoires in COVID-19 (TCRdb year 2020). Regarding the study in general: Samples covering the acute and convalescent phases of COVID-19 were provided by collaborators in the United States, Italy and Spain. The material from the prospective study consisted of cDNA or gDNA derived from T cells, B-cell-depleted T cells, or PBMCs. Where available, HLA class I and class II types were taken from metadata supplied by the sample provider and were not determined by assay-based typing. Deeply sampled blood TCRbeta repertoires from subjects exposed to, actively infected with, or recovered from COVID-19 were included in the dataset. Samples were obtained from the ongoing ImmuneRACE study (first 160 participants) and from roughly 1,300 subjects provided by 6 global collaborators. The repertoires were made available in a free public database intended to serve as a resource for research on the immune response to SARS-CoV-2. Sample metadata almost always included a de-identified subject ID, COVID-19 status, age in years and sex.

TCRbeta CDR3 regions were amplified from genomic DNA using the immunoSEQ Assay, a bias-controlled multiplex PCR. In the source study's methods: The number of nucleated cells in each sample was estimated by amplification of reference gene primers within the assay. To quantify the absolute abundance of each unique TCRbeta CDR3 rearrangement, sequence reads were collapsed and filtered. Productive Simpson clonality was computed per sample as the square root of Simpson's diversity index over productive rearrangements. TCRdb limited this immuneACCESS table to in-frame rearrangements with V and J called. A share of clones is missing; checked studies link under half to unresolved V genes, and the rest is unexplained. V and J calls and clone size are those listed in that table; D and trimming were worked out from the DNA. For this sample there are more than 60,000 clones; around 90% appear just once. The ten largest make up less than 8.5% of the sample.

Whole blood was collected in K2EDTA tubes by collaborating institutions according to the institutions' own protocols. For TCRbeta analysis, collaborators shipped samples as frozen whole blood, isolated PBMCs, or DNA extracted from either of those sample types. Results and caveats for the whole study, not just this receptor: How much clinical and demographic metadata was included differed by source and by participant, and the metadata was provided uncurated.

Note on this clone: What this receptor recognizes is not known. No clone much larger than this one lies a single base away; base qualities are absent.

Compared with germline, V lacks 5 bases and J lacks 6 bases; bases without a gene match: 10. According to the germline V gene (reference sequence), CDR1 reads LNHDA and CDR2 reads SQIVND. The CDR3 runs 17 amino acids, cysteine and phenylalanine included. The CDR3 DNA has 51 bases and is translated from base 1. The sequence was collected from a human donor in a cohort sampled during active COVID-19. What was sequenced was peripheral blood. The chain was built from TRBV19 and TRBJ2-7; 16 junctional bases match TRBD2. In nucleotides, the sequence is TGTGCCAGTAGTTCCCGCGGGGGACTAGCGGGGGGGAGCGAGCAGTACTTC. Translated, it reads CASSSRGGLAGGSEQYF.